This paragraph covers one TCR beta chain sequence. Its specificity is not known. The sample comes from a study of T cell responses to AZD1222 COVID-19 vaccine. Findings and limits, study-wide: Dominant at 160-218 and 743-854, vaccine-associated CD4 TCRs also spanned spike. Clonal diversity may have been underestimated in mostly white British donors. Repertoires were collected only later (after the peak T cell response had occurred). As reported, nearly half of all spike-specific TCRs target variant regions that are unmutated.

The data were produced by immunoSEQ multiplex PCR, yet TCRdb's version contains in-frame clones alone and is incomplete. The sample lists about 100,000 clones, approximately 89% seen once, with 4% to 5% in the top ten. This sequence was found in an adult in good health. Specimen: peripheral blood, collected on day 0 of MenACWY control vaccination.

The CDR3 sequence is CASLTKGGPGTGELFF. CDR3 nucleotides: TGTGCCAGCCTGACGAAAGGGGGTCCCGGCACCGGGGAGCTGTTTTTT. The V and J genes are TRBV28 and TRBJ2-2; perhaps TRBD1 as D (6 bases). Per germline, CDR1 MDHEN and CDR2 SYDVKM. The ends were cut back, 8 bases at V and 4 bases at J, with 20 bases in the middle. The CDR3 is 16 amino acids.